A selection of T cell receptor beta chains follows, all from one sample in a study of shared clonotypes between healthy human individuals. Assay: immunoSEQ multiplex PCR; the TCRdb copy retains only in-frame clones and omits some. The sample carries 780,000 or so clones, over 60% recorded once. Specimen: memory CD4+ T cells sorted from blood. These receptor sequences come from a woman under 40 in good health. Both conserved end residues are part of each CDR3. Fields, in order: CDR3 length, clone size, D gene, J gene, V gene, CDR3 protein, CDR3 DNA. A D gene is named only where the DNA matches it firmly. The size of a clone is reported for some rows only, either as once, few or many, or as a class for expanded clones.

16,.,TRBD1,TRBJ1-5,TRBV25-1,CASSDKSGTGNQPQHF,TGTGCCAGCAGTGATAAATCCGGGACAGGCAATCAGCCCCAGCATTTT
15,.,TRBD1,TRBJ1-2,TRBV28,CASSLRTGGGYGYTF,TGTGCCAGCAGTTTGAGGACAGGGGGAGGGTATGGCTACACCTTC
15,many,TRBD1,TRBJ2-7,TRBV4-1,CASSQDDREGYEQYF,TGCGCCAGCAGCCAAGATGACAGGGAAGGCTACGAGCAGTACTTC
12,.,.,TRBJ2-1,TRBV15,CATSRDRNEQFF,TGTGCCACCAGCAGAGATCGAAATGAGCAGTTCTTC
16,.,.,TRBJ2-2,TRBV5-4,CASSQPEGLYTGELFF,TGTGCCAGCAGCCAACCTGAGGGGCTATACACCGGGGAGCTGTTTTTT
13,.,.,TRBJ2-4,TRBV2,CASAPGDKNIQYF,TGTGCCAGCGCCCCAGGGGACAAAAACATTCAGTACTTC
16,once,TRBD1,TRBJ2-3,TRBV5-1,CASSLAQGASTDTQYF,TGCGCCAGCAGCTTGGCCCAGGGGGCTAGCACAGATACGCAGTATTTT
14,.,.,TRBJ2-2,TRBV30,CAWIGNGNTGELFF,TGTGCCTGGATTGGGAACGGGAACACCGGGGAGCTGTTTTTT
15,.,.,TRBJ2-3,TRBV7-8,CASKGGRFSTDTQYF,TGTGCCAGCAAAGGGGGGCGCTTTAGCACAGATACGCAGTATTTT
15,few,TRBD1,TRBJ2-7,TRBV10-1,CASSEGTGPSTEQYF,TGCGCCAGCAGTGAGGGGACAGGCCCTAGTACCGAGCAGTACTTC
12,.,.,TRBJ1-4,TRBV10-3,CAISAKGEKLFF,TGTGCCATCAGTGCCAAAGGTGAAAAACTGTTTTTT
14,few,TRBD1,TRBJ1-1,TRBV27,CASSFQGQGAKAFF,TGTGCCAGCAGTTTCCAGGGACAGGGGGCTAAAGCTTTCTTT
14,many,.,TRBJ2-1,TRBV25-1,CATQGGLIPDEQFF,TGTGCCACCCAGGGCGGTTTAATCCCGGATGAGCAGTTCTTC
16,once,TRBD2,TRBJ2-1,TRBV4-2,CASSQETSETYNEQFF,TGTGCCAGCAGCCAAGAGACTAGCGAGACTTACAATGAGCAGTTCTTC
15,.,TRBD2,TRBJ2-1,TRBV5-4,CASSLATSGRGEQFF,TGTGCCAGCAGCTTGGCGACTAGCGGGAGGGGCGAGCAGTTCTTC
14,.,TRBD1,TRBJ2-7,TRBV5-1,CASSLGDRDYEQYF,TGCGCCAGCAGCTTGGGGGACAGGGACTACGAGCAGTACTTC
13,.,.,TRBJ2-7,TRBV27,CASSFLRGEEQYF,TGTGCCAGCAGTTTCCTCAGGGGTGAGGAGCAGTACTTC
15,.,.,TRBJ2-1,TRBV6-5,CASRFSAGSYNEQFF,TGTGCCAGCAGGTTTTCGGCGGGCTCTTACAATGAGCAGTTCTTC
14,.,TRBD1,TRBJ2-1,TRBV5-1,CASSLGQGYNEQFF,TGCGCCAGCAGCTTAGGACAGGGTTACAATGAGCAGTTCTTC
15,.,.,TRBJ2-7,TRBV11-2,CASSLGGGRTYEQYF,TGTGCCAGCAGCTTAGGGGGCGGACGTACCTACGAGCAGTACTTC
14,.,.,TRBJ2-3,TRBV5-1,CASSPGQFTDTQYF,TGCGCCAGCAGCCCTGGACAGTTCACAGATACGCAGTATTTT
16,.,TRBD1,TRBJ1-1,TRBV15,CATSLDRVRINTEAFF,TGTGCCACCAGCTTAGACAGGGTGAGGATCAACACTGAAGCTTTCTTT
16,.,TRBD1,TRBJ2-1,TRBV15,CATSRERDSSYNEQFF,TGTGCCACCAGCAGAGAAAGGGACAGCTCCTACAATGAGCAGTTCTTC
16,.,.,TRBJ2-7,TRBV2,CASRNPGTITTYEQYF,TGTGCCAGCAGAAACCCGGGGACCATAACAACCTACGAGCAGTACTTC
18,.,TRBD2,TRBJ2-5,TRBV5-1,CASSGSSAGGPSQETQYF,TGCGCCAGCAGTGGTTCTTCAGCGGGAGGGCCGTCGCAGGAGACCCAGTACTTC
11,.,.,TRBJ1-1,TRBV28,CASSRYTEAFF,TGTGCCAGCAGTCGCTACACTGAAGCTTTCTTT
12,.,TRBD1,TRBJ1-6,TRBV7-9,CASSLDRGPLHF,TGTGCCAGCAGCCTGGACAGGGGACCCCTCCACTTT
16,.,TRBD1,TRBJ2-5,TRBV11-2,CASSLSWTGIQETQYF,TGTGCCAGCAGCTTATCTTGGACAGGGATCCAAGAGACCCAGTACTTC
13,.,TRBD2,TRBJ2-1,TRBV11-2,CASSSGGYNEQFF,TGTGCCAGCTCATCGGGAGGCTACAATGAGCAGTTCTTC
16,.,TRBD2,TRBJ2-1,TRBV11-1,CASSPGGLATENEQFF,TGTGCCAGCAGCCCGGGGGGACTAGCAACAGAGAATGAGCAGTTCTTC
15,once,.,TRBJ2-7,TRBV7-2,CASTPQAGFSYEQYF,TGTGCCAGCACCCCACAGGCGGGCTTCTCCTACGAGCAGTACTTC
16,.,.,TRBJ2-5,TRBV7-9,CASNRRGAQFQETQYF,TGTGCCAGCAACCGGAGGGGGGCACAGTTTCAAGAGACCCAGTACTTC
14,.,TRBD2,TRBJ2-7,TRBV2,CASLLAATGGEQYF,TGTGCCAGCTTACTAGCGGCAACTGGAGGCGAGCAGTACTTC
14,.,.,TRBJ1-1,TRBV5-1,CASRVNPSNTEAFF,TGCGCCAGCAGAGTCAACCCGAGCAACACTGAAGCTTTCTTT
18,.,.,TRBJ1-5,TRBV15,CATSRAFDSGVSNQPQHF,TGTGCCACCAGCAGAGCCTTCGACAGCGGGGTTAGCAATCAGCCCCAGCATTTT
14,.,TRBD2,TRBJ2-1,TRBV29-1,CSAGLAGTYNEQFF,TGCAGCGCCGGACTAGCCGGCACCTACAATGAGCAGTTCTTC
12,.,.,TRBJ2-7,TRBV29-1,CSVTQDSYEQYF,TGCAGCGTAACCCAGGACAGCTACGAGCAGTACTTC
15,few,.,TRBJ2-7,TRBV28,CASIPLGSESYEQYF,TGTGCCAGCATCCCTCTGGGGTCGGAATCCTACGAGCAGTACTTC
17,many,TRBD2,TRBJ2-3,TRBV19,CASSTGLAGLSTDTQYF,TGTGCCAGTAGTACAGGACTAGCGGGACTTAGCACAGATACGCAGTATTTT